This T cell receptor (beta chain) was obtained from a study of beta chain features in type 1 diabetes (dated by TCRdb to 2016 to 2018). About the full investigation: Patients and healthy donors did not differ in mean age, gender distribution, total cell number or subset yield. A total of roughly 98,000,000 sorted cells were examined across all samples, and a strong correlation was observed between cell number per subset and RNA yield. In the study, TCRB repertoires of sorted circulating CD4+ T cell subsets from recently diagnosed type 1 diabetes patients were compared with those of matched healthy donors. Regulatory and stem cell-like memory subsets were obtained from only 8 patients and roughly 8 healthy donors, while naive and central memory subsets were obtained from all 30 or so donors. Paper-wide results and their limitations: Naive, central memory and regulatory TCRB repertoires appeared more similar among patients than among healthy donors. Patients with type 1 diabetes made fewer insertions and deleted more nucleotides at VDJ recombination sites, implying thymic rearrangement abnormalities. Because cDNA was sequenced instead of genomic DNA, activated cells with high expression could be over-represented, although the groups did not differ in activation or CD3 levels. A moderate but significant shortening of TCRB CDR3 length was observed in type 1 diabetes patients in all four CD4+ subsets. PCR may preferentially amplify shorter templates, but because patient and control samples were amplified and corrected together, any resulting skew would affect both groups equally. Only small numbers of individuals were included in the HLA sub-analyses, which left unresolved whether HLA type had any influence on TCRB rearrangement.

The entire isolated RNA was reverse transcribed using the High Capacity cDNA Reverse Transcription Kit, and thus expressed TCRB transcripts were sequenced. Deep immunoSEQ sequencing was applied to naive, central memory and regulatory T cell samples, giving an average of approximately 3.8 million total reads per sample. After sorted cells were lysed in RLT buffer, RNA was extracted with DNase-treated RNeasy Micro or Mini kits, with the choice depending on cell number. Each cell subset was processed on its own to prevent cross-contamination, while patient and healthy donor samples were processed together. Using the immunoSEQ multiplex PCR, TCRB sequences were amplified from cDNA into 87-bp fragments spanning the CDR3 region. Amplicons were sequenced on the Illumina HiSeq platform. As for the original processing: Synthetic template baselines were used to correct PCR bias computationally, reads within Hamming distance 2 were collapsed together, and singletons that could not be merged were discarded. Reads were aligned against IMGT to assign V, D and J genes, CDR3 length and insertions or deletions at six rearrangement sites. Within each subset, clonotype counts were normalized to the number of sorted cells before true diversity and Gini coefficients were calculated with the tcR R package. The overlap coefficient, calculated on TCRB nucleotide sequences, was used to measure repertoire sharing. Out-of-frame TCRB sequences from naive cells were analyzed as a proxy for the pre-selection repertoire. As stored in TCRdb, this immuneACCESS dataset retains in-frame rearrangements with V and J assigned. A fraction of the clones does not appear; measured against another copy, unresolved V genes explain less than half of the discrepancy, and the remainder lacks a known reason. The D gene and trimming were derived from the DNA, and the V and J assignments and clone size from that table. The sample has around 430,000 clones on record, 30% of them singletons. The ten largest clones represent 0.065% of the sample.

From each donor, a single peripheral blood sample of about 120 mL on average was drawn into heparinised tubes. Using a panel that included CD45RO, CCR7, CD25, CD127, CD95 and CD27, naive, central memory, regulatory and stem cell-like memory CD4+ T cells were sorted on a BD FACSAria II. All sorted populations exceeded 95% purity. PBMCs were isolated right away by Lymphoprep density gradient centrifugation and were stained directly, without culture. Samples were stained and sorted in pairs, with one healthy donor and one patient per experiment, so that batch effects were minimized. The CDR3 holds 12 amino acids from the cysteine to the phenylalanine. CDR3 DNA only is kept here, 36 bases in frame from base 1. Cut back by 0 bases and 11 bases, the V and J ends lie 13 bases apart. The germline V gene (reference sequence) gives CDR1 as GTSNPN and CDR2 as SVGIG. This clone occurred once. Its specific antigen is unknown. Per-nucleotide qualities are absent, and no much larger clonotype sits a single base away.

The chain is assembled from TRBV30 and TRBJ1-1, with an unclear D gene assignment. This TCR was sampled from a man younger than 35 in good health. Sequenced input: naive CD4+ T cells from blood. The cell subset or site label, read with the paper, signifies: true naive CD4+ T cells. The sequenced DNA is TGTGCCTGGAGTGTAGAGGCAGGCGTGGCTTTCTTT. It codes for CAWSVEAGVAFF.